This TCR beta chain was sequenced in a study of blood T cell repertoires in COVID-19. The CDR3 length is 14 residues. Trimming shortened V by 2 bases and J by 5 bases, and 14 bases separated the two germline ends. CDR1 and CDR2 (germline): SGHRS, YFSETQ. In the source study's methods: Nucleated cell number was recorded as an estimate derived from reference gene primer amplification. Some clones are missing from TCRdb's copy, which holds only in-frame ones; the method was immunoSEQ multiplex PCR. V, J and clone size are taken as reported in that table, and D and trimming were inferred from the DNA itself. This sample has some 250,000 clones, with 86% found just once.

V and J are TRBV5-1 and TRBJ2-7; D is perhaps TRBD1 (5 bases). The sample comprised peripheral blood. The origin of this receptor is a man aged 80 or over with acute or convalescent COVID-19. Written as DNA, the CDR3 is TGCGCCAGCAGCTTTGGGCAGGGTTATGACGAGCAGTACTTC. Translation gives CASSFGQGYDEQYF.